This T cell receptor (beta chain) emerged from a study of blood T cell repertoires in COVID-19. J gave up 9 bases and V 6 bases, and 14 bases lay outside the gene matches. Germline V lookup: CDR1 SGHRS, CDR2 YFSETQ. The CDR3 extends over 15 amino acids. Using immunoSEQ multiplex PCR, the repertoire was profiled, and TCRdb retains in-frame clones only, with some absent. The sample has tens of thousands of clones, 83% seen once. Sequencing was carried out using peripheral blood. This receptor was identified in a man aged 50 to 59 with active COVID-19. This chain joins TRBV5-1 and TRBJ2-1; the match to TRBD2 covers 8 bases. The CDR3 region has the DNA TGCGCCAGCACCCTTAGCGGGACTTCCACGGGTGAGCAGTTCTTC. Its translation is CASTLSGTSTGEQFF.